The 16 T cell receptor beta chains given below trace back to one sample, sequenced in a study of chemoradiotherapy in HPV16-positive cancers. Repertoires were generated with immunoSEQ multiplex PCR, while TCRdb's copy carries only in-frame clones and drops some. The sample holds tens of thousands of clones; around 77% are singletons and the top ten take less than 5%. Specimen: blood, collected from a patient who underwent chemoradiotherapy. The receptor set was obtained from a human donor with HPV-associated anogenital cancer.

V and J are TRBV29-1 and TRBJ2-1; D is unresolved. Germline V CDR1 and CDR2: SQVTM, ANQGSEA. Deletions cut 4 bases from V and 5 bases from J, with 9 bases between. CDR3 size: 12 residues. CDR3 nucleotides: TGCAGCGTTGTCAAAGGAAACAATGAGCAGTTCTTC. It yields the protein CSVVKGNNEQFF.

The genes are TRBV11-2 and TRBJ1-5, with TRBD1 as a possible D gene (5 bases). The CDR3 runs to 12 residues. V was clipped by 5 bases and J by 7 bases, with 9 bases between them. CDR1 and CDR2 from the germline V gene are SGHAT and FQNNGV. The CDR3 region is CASSPGVQPQHF. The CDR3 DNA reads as TGTGCCAGCAGCCCGGGGGTCCAGCCCCAGCATTTT. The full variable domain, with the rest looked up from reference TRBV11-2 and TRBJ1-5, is EAGVAQSPRYKIIEKRQSVAFWCNPISGHATLYWYQQILGQGPKLLIQFQNNGVVDDSQLPKDRFSAERLKGVDSTLKIQPAKLEDSAVYLCASSPGVQPQHFGDGTRLSIL.

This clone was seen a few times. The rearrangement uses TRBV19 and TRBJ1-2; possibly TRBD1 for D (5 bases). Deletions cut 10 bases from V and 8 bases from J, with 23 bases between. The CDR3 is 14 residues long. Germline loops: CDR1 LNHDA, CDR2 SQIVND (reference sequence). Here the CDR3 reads CATKAPTGSQGYTF. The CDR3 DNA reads TGTGCCACCAAAGCTCCTACAGGAAGTCAAGGCTACACCTTC.

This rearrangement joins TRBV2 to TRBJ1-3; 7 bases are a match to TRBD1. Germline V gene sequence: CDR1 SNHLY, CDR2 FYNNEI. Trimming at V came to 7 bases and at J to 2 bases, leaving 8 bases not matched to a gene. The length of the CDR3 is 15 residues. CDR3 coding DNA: TGTGCCAGCACCGGGGCAGGGACAGCTGGAAACACCATATATTTT. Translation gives CASTGAGTAGNTIYF.

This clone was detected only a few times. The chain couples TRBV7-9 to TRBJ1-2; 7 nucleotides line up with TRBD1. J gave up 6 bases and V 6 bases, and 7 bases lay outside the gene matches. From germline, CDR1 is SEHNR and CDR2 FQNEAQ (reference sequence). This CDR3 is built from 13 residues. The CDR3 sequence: CASSLGQGDGYTF. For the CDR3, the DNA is TGTGCCAGCAGTCTAGGGCAGGGGGATGGCTACACCTTC.

The CDR3 DNA reads as TGTGCCAGCAGCGTCCGGACAGGGCGAGAGACCCAGTACTTC. It is translated as CASSVRTGRETQYF. This chain uses TRBV9 with TRBJ2-5, with TRBD1 matching 8 bases. Germline V gene sequence: CDR1 SGDLS, CDR2 YYNGEE. J lost 4 bases, V lost 2 bases, and 4 bases had no gene match. The CDR3 loop spans 14 amino acids.

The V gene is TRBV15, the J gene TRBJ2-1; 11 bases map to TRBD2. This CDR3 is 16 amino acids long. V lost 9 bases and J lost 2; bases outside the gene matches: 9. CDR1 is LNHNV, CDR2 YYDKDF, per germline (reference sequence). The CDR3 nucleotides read TGTGCCACGGGTCGAGTTAGCGGGGGGGCCTACAATGAGCAGTTCTTC. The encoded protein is CATGRVSGGAYNEQFF.

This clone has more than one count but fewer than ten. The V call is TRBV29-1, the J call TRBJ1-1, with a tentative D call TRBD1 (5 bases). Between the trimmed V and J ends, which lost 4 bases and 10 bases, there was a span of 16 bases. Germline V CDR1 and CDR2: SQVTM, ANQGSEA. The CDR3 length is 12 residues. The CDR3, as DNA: TGCAGCGTTGTGGCAGGGTCTGGAGCAGCTTTCTTT. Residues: CSVVAGSGAAFF.

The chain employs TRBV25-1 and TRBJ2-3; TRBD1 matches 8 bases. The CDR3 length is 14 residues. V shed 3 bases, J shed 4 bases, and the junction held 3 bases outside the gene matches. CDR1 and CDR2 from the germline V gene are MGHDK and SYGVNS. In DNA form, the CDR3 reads TGTGCCAGCAGTGACCCACAGGGGGCAGATACGCAGTATTTT. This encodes CASSDPQGADTQYF.

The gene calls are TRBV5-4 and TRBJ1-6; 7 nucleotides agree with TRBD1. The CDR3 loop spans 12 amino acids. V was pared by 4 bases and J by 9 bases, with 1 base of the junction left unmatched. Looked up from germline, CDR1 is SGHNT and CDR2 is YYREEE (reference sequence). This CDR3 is CASSDRVSPLHF. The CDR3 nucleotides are TGTGCCAGCAGCGACAGGGTTTCACCCCTCCACTTT.

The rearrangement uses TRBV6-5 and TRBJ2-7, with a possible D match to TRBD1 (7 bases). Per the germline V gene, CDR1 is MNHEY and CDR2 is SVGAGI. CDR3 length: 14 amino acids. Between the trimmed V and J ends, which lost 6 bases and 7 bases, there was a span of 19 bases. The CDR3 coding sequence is TGTGCCAGCAGAAGGGCTCCCAGGGGGGCAGAGCAGTACTTC. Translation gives CASRRAPRGAEQYF.

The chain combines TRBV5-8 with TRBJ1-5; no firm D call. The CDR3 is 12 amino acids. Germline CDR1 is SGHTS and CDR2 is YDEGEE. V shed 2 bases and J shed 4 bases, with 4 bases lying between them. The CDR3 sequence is CASSFRNQPQHF. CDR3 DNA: TGTGCCAGCAGCTTTCGGAATCAGCCCCAGCATTTT.

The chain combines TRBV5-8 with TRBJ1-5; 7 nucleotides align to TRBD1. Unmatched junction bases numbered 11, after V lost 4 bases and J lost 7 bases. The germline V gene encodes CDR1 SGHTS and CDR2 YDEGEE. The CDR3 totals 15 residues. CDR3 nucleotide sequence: TGTGCCAGCAGCCGATTAACAGGGGCTAGCCAGCCCCAGCATTTT. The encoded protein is CASSRLTGASQPQHF.

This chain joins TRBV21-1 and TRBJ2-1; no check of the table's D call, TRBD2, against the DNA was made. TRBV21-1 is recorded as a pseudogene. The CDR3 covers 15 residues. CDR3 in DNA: TGTGCCAACAGAAGAGGAGTTGTCGGCCACAATGAGCAGTTCTTC. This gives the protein CANRRGVVGHNEQFF.

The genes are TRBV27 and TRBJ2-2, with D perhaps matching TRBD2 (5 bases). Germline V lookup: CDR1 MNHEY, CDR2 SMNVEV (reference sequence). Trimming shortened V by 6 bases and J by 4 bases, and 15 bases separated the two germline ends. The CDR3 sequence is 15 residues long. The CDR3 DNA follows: TGTGCCAGCAGGCCTTGGGAGACACGCACCGGGGAGCTGTTTTTT. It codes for CASRPWETRTGELFF.

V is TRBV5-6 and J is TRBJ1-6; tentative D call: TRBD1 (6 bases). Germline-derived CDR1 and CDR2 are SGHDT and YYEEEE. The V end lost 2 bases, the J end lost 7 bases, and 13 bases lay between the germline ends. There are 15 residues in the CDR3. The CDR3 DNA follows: TGTGCCAGCAGCTTATATGGGGGCCCCAATTCACCCCTCCACTTT. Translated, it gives CASSLYGGPNSPLHF.